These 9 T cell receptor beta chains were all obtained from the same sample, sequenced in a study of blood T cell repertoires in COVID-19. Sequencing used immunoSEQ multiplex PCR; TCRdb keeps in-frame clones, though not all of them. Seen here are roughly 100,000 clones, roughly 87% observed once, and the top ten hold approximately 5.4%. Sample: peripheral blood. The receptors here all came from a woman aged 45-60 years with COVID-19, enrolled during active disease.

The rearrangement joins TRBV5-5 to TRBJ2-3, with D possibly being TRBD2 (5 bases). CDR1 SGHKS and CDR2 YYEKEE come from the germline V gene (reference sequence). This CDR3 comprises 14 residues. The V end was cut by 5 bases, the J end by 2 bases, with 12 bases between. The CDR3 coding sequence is TGTGCCAGCAGTTTTGGACTTTACACAGATACGCAGTATTTT. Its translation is CASSFGLYTDTQYF. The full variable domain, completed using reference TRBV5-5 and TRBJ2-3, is DAGVTQSPTHLIKTRGQQVTLRCSPISGHKSVSWYQQVLGQGPQFIFQYYEKEERGRGNFPDRFSARQFPNYSSELNVNALLLGDSALYLCASSFGLYTDTQYFGPGTRLTVL.

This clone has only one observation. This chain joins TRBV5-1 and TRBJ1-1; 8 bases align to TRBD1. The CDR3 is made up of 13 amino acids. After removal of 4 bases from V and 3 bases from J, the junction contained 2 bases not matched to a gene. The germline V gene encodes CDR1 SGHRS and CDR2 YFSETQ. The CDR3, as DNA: TGCGCCAGCAGCCTGACAGGGGACACTGAAGCTTTCTTT. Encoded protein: CASSLTGDTEAFF.

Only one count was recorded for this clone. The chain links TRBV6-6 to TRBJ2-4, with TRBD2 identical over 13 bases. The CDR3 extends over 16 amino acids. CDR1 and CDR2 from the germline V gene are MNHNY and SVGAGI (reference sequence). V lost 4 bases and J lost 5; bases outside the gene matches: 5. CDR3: CASSSRTSGGENIQYF. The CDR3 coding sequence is TGTGCCAGCAGTTCCCGGACTAGCGGGGGTGAAAACATTCAGTACTTC.

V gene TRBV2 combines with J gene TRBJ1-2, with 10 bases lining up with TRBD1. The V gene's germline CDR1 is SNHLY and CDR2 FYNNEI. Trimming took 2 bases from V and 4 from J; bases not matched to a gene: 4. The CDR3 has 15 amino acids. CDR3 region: CASSENRDRGYGYTF. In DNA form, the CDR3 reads TGTGCCAGCAGTGAAAACCGGGACAGGGGCTATGGCTACACCTTC.

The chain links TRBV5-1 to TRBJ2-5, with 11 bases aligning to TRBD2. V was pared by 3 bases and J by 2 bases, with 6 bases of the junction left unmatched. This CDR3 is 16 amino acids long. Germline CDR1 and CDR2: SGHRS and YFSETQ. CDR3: CASSSTSGGPQETQYF. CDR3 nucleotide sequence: TGCGCCAGCAGCTCTACTAGCGGGGGTCCTCAAGAGACCCAGTACTTC.

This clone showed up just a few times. CDR3 coding DNA: TGCGCCAGCAGTGCCGGGGGGCAGGGTCGGAATCAGCCCCAGCATTTT. The encoded protein is CASSAGGQGRNQPQHF. The genes are TRBV10-1 and TRBJ1-5, with D possibly matching TRBD1 (6 bases). The CDR3 runs to 16 residues. V was cut by 4 bases and J by 4 bases, with 17 bases left in between. Germline CDR1 WNHNN, CDR2 SYGVQD (reference sequence).

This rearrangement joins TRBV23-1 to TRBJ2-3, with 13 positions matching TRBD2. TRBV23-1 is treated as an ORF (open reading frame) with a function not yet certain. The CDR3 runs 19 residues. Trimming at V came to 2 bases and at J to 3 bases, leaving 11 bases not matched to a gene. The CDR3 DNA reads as TGCGCCAGCAGTCAAACAGAACTAGCGGGGGGGATTAGGACAGATACGCAGTATTTT. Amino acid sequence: CASSQTELAGGIRTDTQYF.

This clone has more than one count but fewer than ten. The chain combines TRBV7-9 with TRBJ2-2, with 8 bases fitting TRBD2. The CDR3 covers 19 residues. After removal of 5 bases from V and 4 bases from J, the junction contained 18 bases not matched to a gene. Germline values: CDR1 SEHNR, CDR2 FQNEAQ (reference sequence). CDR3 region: CASSLEARWVAGPTGELFF. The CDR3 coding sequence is TGTGCCAGCAGCCTCGAGGCCCGGTGGGTAGCGGGGCCCACCGGGGAGCTGTTTTTT. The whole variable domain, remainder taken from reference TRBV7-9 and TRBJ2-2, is DTGVSQNPRHKITKRGQNVTFRCDPISEHNRLYWYRQTLGQGPEFLTYFQNEAQLEKSRLLSDRFSAERPKGSFSTLEIQRTEQGDSAMYLCASSLEARWVAGPTGELFFGEGSRLTVL.

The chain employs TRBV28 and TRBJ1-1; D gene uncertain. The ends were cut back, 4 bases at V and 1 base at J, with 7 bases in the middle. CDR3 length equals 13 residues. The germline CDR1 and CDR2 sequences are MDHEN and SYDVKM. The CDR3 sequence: CASSYRENTEAFF. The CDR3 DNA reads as TGTGCCAGCAGTTACCGGGAGAACACTGAAGCTTTCTTT.